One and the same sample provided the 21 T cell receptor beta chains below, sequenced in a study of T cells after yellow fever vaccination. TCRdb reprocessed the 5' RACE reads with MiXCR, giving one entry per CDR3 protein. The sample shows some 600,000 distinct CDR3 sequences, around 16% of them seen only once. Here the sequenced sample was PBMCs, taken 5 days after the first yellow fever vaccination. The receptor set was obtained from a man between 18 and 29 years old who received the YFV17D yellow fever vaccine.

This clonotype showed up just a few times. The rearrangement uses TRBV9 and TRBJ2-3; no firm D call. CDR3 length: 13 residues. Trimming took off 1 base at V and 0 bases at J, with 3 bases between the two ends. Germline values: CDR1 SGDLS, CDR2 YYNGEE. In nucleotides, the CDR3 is TGTGCCAGCAGCGTACTTAGCACAGATACGCAGTATTTT. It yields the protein CASSVLSTDTQYF.

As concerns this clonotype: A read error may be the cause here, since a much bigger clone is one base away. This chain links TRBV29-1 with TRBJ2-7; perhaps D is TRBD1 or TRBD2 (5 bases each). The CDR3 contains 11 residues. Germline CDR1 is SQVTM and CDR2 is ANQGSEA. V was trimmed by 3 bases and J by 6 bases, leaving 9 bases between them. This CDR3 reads CSVDGAGEQYF. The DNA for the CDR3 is TGCAGCGTTGATGGGGCGGGCGAGCAGTACTTC.

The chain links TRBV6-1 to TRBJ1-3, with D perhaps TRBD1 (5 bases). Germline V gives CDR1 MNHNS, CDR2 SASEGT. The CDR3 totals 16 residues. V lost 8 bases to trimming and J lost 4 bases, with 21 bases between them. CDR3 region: CASLRAGQGSGNTIYF. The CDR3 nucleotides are TGTGCCAGCTTACGAGCCGGGCAGGGCTCAGGAAACACCATATATTTT.

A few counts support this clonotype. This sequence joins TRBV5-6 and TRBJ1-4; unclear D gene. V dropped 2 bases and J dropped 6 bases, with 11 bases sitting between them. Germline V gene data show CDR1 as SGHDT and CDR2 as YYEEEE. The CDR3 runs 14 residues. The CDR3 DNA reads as TGTGCCAGCAGCTTACGTCCTGGTGATGAAAAACTGTTTTTT. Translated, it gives CASSLRPGDEKLFF.

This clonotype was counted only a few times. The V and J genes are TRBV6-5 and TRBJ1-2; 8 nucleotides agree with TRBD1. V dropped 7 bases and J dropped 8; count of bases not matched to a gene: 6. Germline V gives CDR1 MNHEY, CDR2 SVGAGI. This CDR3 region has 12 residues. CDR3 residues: CASTGQGPGYTF. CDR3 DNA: TGTGCCAGCACCGGACAGGGACCAGGCTACACCTTC.

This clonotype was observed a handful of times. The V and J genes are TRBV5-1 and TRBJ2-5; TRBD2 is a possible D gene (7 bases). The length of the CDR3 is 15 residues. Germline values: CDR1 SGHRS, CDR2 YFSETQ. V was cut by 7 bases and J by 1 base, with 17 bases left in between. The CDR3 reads CASCQGGGPQETQYF. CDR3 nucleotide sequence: TGCGCCAGCTGCCAAGGGGGGGGACCCCAAGAGACCCAGTACTTC.

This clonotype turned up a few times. In nucleotides, the CDR3 is TGTGCCAGCCGAACCGGGACAGGGCATGAAGCTTTCTTT. Translated, it gives CASRTGTGHEAFF. This rearrangement joins TRBV6-1 to TRBJ1-1; TRBD1 agrees at 9 bases. With 8 bases clipped from V and 7 bases from J, the junction kept 8 bases outside the gene matches. The CDR3 is 13 amino acids. The germline V gene encodes CDR1 MNHNS and CDR2 SASEGT.

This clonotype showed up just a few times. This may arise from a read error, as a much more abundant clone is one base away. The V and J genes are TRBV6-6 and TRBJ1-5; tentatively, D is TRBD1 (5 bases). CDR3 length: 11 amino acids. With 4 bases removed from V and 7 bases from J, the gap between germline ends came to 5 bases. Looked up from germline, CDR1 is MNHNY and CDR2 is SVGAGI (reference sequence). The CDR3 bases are TGTGCCAGCAGTTGGGGCCAGCCCCAGCATTTT. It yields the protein CASSWGQPQHF.

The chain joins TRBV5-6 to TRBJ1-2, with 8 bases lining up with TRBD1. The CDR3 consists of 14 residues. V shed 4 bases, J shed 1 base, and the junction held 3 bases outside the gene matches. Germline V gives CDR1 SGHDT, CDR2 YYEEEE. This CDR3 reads CASSTGQDNYGYTF. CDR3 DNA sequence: TGTGCCAGCAGCACGGGACAGGATAACTATGGCTACACCTTC.

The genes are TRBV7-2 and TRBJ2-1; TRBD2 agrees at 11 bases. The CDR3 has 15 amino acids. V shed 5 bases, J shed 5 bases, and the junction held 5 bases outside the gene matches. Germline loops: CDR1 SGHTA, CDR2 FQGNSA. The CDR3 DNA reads TGTGCCAGCAGCCGACTAGCGGGGACCAACAATGAGCAGTTCTTC. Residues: CASSRLAGTNNEQFF.

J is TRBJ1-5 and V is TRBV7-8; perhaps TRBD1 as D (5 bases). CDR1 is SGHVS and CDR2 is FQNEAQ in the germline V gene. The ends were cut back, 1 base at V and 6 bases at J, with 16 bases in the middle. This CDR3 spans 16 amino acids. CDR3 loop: CASSLVSQGSGQPQHF. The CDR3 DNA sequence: TGTGCCAGCAGCTTAGTATCCCAGGGCTCGGGTCAGCCCCAGCATTTT.

CDR3 sequence (DNA): TGCGCCAGCACGACCCAGGGGGCTAATGAAAAACTGTTTTTT. Translating it yields CASTTQGANEKLFF. This chain connects TRBV5-1 to TRBJ1-4, with 7 bases lining up with TRBD1. Trimming took 6 bases from V and 3 from J; bases not matched to a gene: 5. Germline-derived CDR1 and CDR2 are SGHRS and YFSETQ. CDR3 length: 14 amino acids.

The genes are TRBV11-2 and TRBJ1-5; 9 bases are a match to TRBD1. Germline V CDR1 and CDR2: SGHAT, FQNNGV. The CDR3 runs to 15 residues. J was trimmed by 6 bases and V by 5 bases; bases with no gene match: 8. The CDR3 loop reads CASSPNRGPSQPQHF. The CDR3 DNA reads TGTGCCAGCAGCCCGAACAGGGGGCCTAGTCAGCCCCAGCATTTT.

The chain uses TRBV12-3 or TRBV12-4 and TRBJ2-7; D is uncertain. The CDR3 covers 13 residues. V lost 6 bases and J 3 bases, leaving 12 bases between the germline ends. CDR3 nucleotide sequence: TGTGCCAGCAGCCTTAGGATGGGCTACGAGCAGTACTTC. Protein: CASSLRMGYEQYF.

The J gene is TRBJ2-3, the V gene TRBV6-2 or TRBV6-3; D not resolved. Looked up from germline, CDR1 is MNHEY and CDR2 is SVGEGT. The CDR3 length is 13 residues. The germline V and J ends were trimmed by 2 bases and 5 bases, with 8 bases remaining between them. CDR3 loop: CASSYDLIDTQYF. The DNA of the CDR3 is TGTGCCAGCAGTTACGACCTTATAGATACGCAGTATTTT.

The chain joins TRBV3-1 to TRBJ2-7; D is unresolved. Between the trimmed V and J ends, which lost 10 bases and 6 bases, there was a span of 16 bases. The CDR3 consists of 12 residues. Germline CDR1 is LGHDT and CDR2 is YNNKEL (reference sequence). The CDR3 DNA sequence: TGTGCCACCCAAGTTGGGCAGAGCGAGCAGTACTTC. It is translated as CATQVGQSEQYF.

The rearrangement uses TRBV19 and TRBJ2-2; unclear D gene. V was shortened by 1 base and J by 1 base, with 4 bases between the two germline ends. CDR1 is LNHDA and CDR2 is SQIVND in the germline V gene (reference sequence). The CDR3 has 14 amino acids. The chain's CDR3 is CASSIGQNTGELFF. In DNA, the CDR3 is TGTGCCAGTAGTATAGGACAGAACACCGGGGAGCTGTTTTTT.

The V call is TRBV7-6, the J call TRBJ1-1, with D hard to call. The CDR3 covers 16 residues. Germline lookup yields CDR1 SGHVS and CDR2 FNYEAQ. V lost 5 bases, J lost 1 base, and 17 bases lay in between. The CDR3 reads CASSPAVGRGNTEAFF. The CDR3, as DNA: TGTGCCAGCAGCCCAGCAGTAGGGCGGGGGAACACTGAAGCTTTCTTT.

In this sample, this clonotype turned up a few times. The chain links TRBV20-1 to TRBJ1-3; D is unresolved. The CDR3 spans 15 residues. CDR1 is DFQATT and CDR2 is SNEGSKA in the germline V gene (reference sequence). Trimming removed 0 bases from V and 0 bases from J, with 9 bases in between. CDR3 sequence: CSARDRTSSGNTIYF. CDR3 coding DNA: TGCAGTGCTAGAGATAGAACGAGCTCTGGAAACACCATATATTTT.

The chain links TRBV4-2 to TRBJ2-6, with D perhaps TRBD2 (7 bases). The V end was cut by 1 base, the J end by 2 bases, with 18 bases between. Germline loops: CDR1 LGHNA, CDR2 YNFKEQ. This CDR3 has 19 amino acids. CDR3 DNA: TGTGCCAGCAGCCAAGCCGGGGGGCAGGGTCTCCCTGGGGCCAACGTCCTGACTTTC. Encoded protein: CASSQAGGQGLPGANVLTF.

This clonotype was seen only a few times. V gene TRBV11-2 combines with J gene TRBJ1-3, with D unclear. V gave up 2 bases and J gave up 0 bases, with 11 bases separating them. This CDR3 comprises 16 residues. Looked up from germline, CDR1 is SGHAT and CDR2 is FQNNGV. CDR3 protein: CASSLHRWSSGNTIYF. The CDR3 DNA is TGTGCCAGCAGCTTACACCGCTGGAGCTCTGGAAACACCATATATTTT.